This T cell receptor (beta chain) emerged from a study of patients and donors after allogeneic stem cell transplantation. Only a few counts were recorded for this clonotype. Per germline, CDR1 DFQATT and CDR2 SNEGSKA (reference sequence). CDR3 length equals 13 residues. Trimming took off 5 bases at V and 0 bases at J, with 10 bases between the two ends. TCRdb analysed the RT-PCR reads with MiXCR anew, one entry per CDR3 protein. The repertoire has 800,000 to 1,000,000 distinct CDR3 sequences, roughly 18% of them found once; the top ten carry about 6%. Sample: blood, either unsorted or a sorted T cell fraction (not recorded which). This TCR was sampled from a human donor who was either an allogeneic HSCT recipient or a stem cell or donor lymphocyte infusion donor (not recorded which). It is not recorded whose cells these are; they may come from a transplant donor. The chain has TRBV20-1 and TRBJ1-1, with D perhaps matching TRBD1 (5 bases). In nucleotides, the CDR3 is TGCAGTGCTCCGACAGAGATGAACACTGAAGCTTTCTTT. It specifies CSAPTEMNTEAFF.